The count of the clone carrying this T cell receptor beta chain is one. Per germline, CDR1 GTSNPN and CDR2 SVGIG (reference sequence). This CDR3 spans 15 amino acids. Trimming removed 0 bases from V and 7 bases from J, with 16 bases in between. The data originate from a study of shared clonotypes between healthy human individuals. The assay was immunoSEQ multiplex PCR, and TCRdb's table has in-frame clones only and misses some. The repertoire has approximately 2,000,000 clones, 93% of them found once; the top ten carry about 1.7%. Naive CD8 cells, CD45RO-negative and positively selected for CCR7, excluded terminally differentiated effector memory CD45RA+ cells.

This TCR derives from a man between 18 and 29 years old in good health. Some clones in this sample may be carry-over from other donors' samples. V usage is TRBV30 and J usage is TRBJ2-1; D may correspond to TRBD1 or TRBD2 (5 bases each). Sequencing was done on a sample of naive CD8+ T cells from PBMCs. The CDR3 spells CAWSVLGGARNEQFF. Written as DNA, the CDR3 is TGTGCCTGGAGTGTACTTGGGGGAGCCCGGAATGAGCAGTTCTTC.